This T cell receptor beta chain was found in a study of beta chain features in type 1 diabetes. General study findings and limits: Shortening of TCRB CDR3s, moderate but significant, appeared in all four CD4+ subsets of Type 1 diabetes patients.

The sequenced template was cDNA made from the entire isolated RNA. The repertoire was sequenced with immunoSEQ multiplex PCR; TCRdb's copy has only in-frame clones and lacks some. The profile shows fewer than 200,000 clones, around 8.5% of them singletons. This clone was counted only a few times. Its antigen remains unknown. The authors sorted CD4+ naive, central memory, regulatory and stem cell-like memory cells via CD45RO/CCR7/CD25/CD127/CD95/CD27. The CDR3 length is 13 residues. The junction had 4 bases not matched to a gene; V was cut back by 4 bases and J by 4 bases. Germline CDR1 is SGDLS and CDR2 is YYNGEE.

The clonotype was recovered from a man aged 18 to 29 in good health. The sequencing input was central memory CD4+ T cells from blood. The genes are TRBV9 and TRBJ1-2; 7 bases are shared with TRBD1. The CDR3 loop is CASSPGGGYGYTF. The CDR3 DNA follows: TGTGCCAGCAGCCCAGGGGGTGGCTATGGCTACACCTTC.